This TCR beta chain was identified during a study of shared clonotypes between healthy human individuals. About the research overall: CD4 naive and memory got three plates each, CD8 naive two, CD8 memory one.

General study findings and limits: A handful of donors held around 5% of naive CD4 clonotypes in common.

As for this clone: The antigen is undetermined.

CD8 cells regarded as naive lacked CD45RO, were positively chosen for CCR7, and omitted terminally differentiated effector memory CD45RA+ cells. The donors, all of them Caucasian adults, lived in Nashville, Tennessee. Germline lookup yields CDR1 SEHNR and CDR2 FQNEAQ (reference sequence). The CDR3 is made up of 16 amino acids. The junction had 6 bases not matched to a gene; V was cut back by 5 bases and J by 0 bases. Several immunoSEQ plates received, in even portions, the genomic DNA of each subset. The table came from immunoSEQ multiplex PCR; TCRdb's copy has only in-frame clones and leaves some out. Counted here are nearly 2 million clones, about 94% occurring once; the ten biggest clones make up around 1.2%.

This TCR was recovered from a man aged 18 to 29 in good health. The material sequenced was naive CD8+ T cells sorted from blood. This rearrangement joins TRBV7-9 to TRBJ1-5; TRBD1 matches at 8 bases. The CDR3 loop is CASSQQGQGSNQPQHF. DNA of the CDR3: TGTGCCAGCAGCCAGCAAGGACAGGGTAGCAATCAGCCCCAGCATTTT.